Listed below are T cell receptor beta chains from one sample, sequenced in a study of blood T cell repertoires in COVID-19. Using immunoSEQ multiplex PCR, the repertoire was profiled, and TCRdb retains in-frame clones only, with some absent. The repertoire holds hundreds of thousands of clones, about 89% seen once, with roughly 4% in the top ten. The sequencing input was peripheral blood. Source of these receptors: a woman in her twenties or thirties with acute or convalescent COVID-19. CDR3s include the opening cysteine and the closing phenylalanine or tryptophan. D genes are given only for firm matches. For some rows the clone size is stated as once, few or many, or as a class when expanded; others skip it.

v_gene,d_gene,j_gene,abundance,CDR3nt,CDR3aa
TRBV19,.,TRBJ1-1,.,TGTGCCAGTAGTATAACAACGGGAGGGGCAGCGGGCCTGAAAGCTTTCTTT,CASSITTGGAAGLKAFF
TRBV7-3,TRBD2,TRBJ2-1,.,TGTGCCAGCAGCTTAAGGCTAGCGGGGGGGCGGAATGAGCAGTTCTTC,CASSLRLAGGRNEQFF
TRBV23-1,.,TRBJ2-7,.,TGCGCCAGCAGTCGTCCGTGCTACGAGCAGTACTTC,CASSRPCYEQYF
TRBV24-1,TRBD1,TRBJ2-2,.,TGTGCCACCAGTGATCCCGGACAGGTCACCGGGGAGCTGTTTTTT,CATSDPGQVTGELFF
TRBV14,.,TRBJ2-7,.,TGTGCCAGCAGCCAAAGTTTCGGACAGGGAGGGTACGAGCAGTACTTC,CASSQSFGQGGYEQYF
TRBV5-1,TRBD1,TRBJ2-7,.,TGCGCCAGCAGCTTAGCCGGGACAGCCAGCTACGAGCAGTACTTC,CASSLAGTASYEQYF
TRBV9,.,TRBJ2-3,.,TGTGCCAGCAGCCCTGGGGGGGGGCTGGATACGCAGTATTTT,CASSPGGGLDTQYF
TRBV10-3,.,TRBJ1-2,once,TGTGCCATCAGTATCGACACCAGCTATGGCTACACCTTC,CAISIDTSYGYTF
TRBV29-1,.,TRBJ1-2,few,TGCAGCGTTGCGGAAACAGGGTACTTTGGCTACACCTTC,CSVAETGYFGYTF
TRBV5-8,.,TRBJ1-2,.,TGTGCCAGCAGCTTCTTGGACGGACAGATCTATGGCTACACCTTC,CASSFLDGQIYGYTF
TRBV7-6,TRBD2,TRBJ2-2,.,TGTGCCAGCAGTCTTCTTTTTGGCGGGGGGTCTAACACCGGGGAGCTGTTTTTT,CASSLLFGGGSNTGELFF
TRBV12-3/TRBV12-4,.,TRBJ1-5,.,TGTGCCAGCAGTTTAGGGGGTACAGGCCAGCATTTT,CASSLGGTGQHF
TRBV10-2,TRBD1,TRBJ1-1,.,TGCGCCAGCAGTTTAAAAATCTCCGGGACAGGGGGAAACACTGAAGCTTTCTTT,CASSLKISGTGGNTEAFF
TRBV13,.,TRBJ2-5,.,TGTGCCAGCAAAAGTCCGGGACAAGAGACCCAGTACTTC,CASKSPGQETQYF
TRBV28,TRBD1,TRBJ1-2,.,TGTGCCAGCAGTTTGGCCCTCGACAGGGTATGGGAATACTACGGCTACACCTTC,CASSLALDRVWEYYGYTF
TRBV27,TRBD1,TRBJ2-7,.,TGTGCCAGCAGTCTCACCCCAACACAGGGGACCTACGAGCAGTACTTC,CASSLTPTQGTYEQYF
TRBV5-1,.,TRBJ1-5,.,TGCGCCAGCAGCTTGAGCGGGGACGTTAATCAGCCCCAGCATTTT,CASSLSGDVNQPQHF
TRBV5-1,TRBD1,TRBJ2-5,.,TGCGCCAGTCAAACCGGGACAGGGACGCAAGAGACCCAGTACTTC,CASQTGTGTQETQYF
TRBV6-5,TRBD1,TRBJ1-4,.,TGTGCCTGCACGGGGACAGGGGGGGGAAAACTGTTTTTT,CACTGTGGGKLFF
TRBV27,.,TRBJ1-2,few,TGTGCCAGCAGTTTACACGAGAACTATGGCTACACCTTC,CASSLHENYGYTF
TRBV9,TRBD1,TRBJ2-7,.,TGTGCCAGCAGCGTAGTGGACAGGGGGCCGGGCGAGCAGTACTTC,CASSVVDRGPGEQYF
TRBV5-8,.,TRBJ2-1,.,TGTGCCAGCAGCTTAGTACAGGCTGAGCAGTTCTTC,CASSLVQAEQFF
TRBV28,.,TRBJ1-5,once,TGTGCCAGCAGTTTAGGGCAGTCAAGCAATCAGCCCCAGCATTTT,CASSLGQSSNQPQHF
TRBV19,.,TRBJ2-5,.,TGTGCCAGTAGTATAAAGGGGGAGACCCAGTACTTC,CASSIKGETQYF
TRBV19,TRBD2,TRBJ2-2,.,TGTGCCAGTAGTACCTCGGGACTAGCGGGGGTGAACACCGGGGAGCTGTTTTTT,CASSTSGLAGVNTGELFF
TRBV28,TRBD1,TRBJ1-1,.,TGTGCCAGCACCCTTCCCACAGGGGACATCACTGAAGCTTTCTTT,CASTLPTGDITEAFF
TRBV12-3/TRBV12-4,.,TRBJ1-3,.,TGTGCCAGCAGTTTACGGGAGGGAAACACCATATATTTT,CASSLREGNTIYF
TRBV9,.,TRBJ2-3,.,TGTGCCAGCAGCGTATTCTCAGTCACAGATACGCAGTATTTT,CASSVFSVTDTQYF
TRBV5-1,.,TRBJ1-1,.,TGCGCCAGCAGCCTTCCGGGGGGGGCGCGGACTGAAGCTTTCTTT,CASSLPGGARTEAFF
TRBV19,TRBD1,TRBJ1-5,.,TGTGCCAGTAGGCGGACAGGGGGCACAACGCCGCCCCAGCATTTT,CASRRTGGTTPPQHF
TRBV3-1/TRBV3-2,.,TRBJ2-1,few,TGTGCCATCCACCGGGAAAGCTGTTCTGATTATTGTCTCGGGTGGGGGGTTCCTCCAAATGAGCAGTTCTTC,CAIHRESCSDYCLGWGVPPNEQFF
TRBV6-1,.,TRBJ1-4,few,TGTGCCAGCAGTGAATGGGACACAGAAGATGAAAAACTGTTTTTT,CASSEWDTEDEKLFF
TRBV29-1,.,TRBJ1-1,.,TGCAGCGTTGGTTCTCTGTTGAACACTGAAGCTTTCTTT,CSVGSLLNTEAFF
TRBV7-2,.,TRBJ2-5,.,TGTGCCAGCAGCTTATTGCAGGGAGGAACCCAGTACTTC,CASSLLQGGTQYF
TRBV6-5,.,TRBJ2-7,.,TGTGCCAGCAGTTACTCAGGGACTGTCGGGTACGAGCAGTACTTC,CASSYSGTVGYEQYF
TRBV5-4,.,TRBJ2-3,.,TGTGCCAGCAGCTTGGAACAGAGCACAGATACGCAGTATTTT,CASSLEQSTDTQYF
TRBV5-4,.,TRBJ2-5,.,TGTGCCAGCAGCTTGGCAGGGACTGCGGAGACCCAGTACTTC,CASSLAGTAETQYF
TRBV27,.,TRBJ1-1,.,TGTGCCAGCAGCCCAGGGCGCTCCAACACTGAAGCTTTCTTT,CASSPGRSNTEAFF
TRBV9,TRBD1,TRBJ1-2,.,TGTGCCAGCAGCGTAGCCGACAGGGGGCTGGGCTACACCTTC,CASSVADRGLGYTF
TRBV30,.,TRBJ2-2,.,TGTGCCTGGAGTGTGTACAGCTACACCGGGGAGCTGTTTTTT,CAWSVYSYTGELFF
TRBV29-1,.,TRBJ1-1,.,TGCAGCGTTCAAAGGACAGCCATGAACACTGAAGCTTTCTTT,CSVQRTAMNTEAFF